This is a list of T cell receptor beta chains from one sample in a study of cytomegalovirus exposure and HLA in healthy donors. Profiled with immunoSEQ multiplex PCR; TCRdb holds only in-frame clones, not every one. This table has about 200,000 clones, roughly 90% appearing once. The source material was PBMCs. These receptors originate from a woman in her thirties in good health and CMV-seronegative. Both conserved end residues are part of each CDR3. The D gene is left open where the match is weak. Some rows mark clone size as missing; the rest say once, few, many or name a class of expanded clone.

v_gene	abundance	j_gene	d_gene	CDR3nt	CDR3aa
TRBV6-5	.	TRBJ1-1	TRBD1	TGTGCCAGCAGTTACTCGCGGACAGGTGATACTGAAGCTTTCTTT	CASSYSRTGDTEAFF
TRBV2	once	TRBJ2-1	.	TGTGCCAGCAGTGAAGCACAGGGTTACAATGAGCAGTTCTTC	CASSEAQGYNEQFF
TRBV11-2	few	TRBJ2-5	.	TGTGCCAGCAGCTTAGAGAGGGAGACCCAGTACTTC	CASSLERETQYF
TRBV4-1	.	TRBJ2-7	TRBD1	TGCGCCAGCAGCCAGCCCGGGACAGGACTCTACGAGCAGTACTTC	CASSQPGTGLYEQYF
TRBV5-1	.	TRBJ2-5	.	TGCGCCAGCAGCTTGGACGGGCGGGGTTACCAAGAGACCCAGTACTTC	CASSLDGRGYQETQYF
TRBV20-1	.	TRBJ2-7	.	TGCAGTGGAGATAGCGGCTACGAGCAGTACTTC	CSGDSGYEQYF
TRBV5-1	.	TRBJ2-1	TRBD2	TGCGCCAGCAGCCAGCGGGAGGGCCGCAATGAGCAGTTCTTC	CASSQREGRNEQFF
TRBV27	.	TRBJ1-2	TRBD1	TGTGCCAGCAGTTTATTAACAGGGGCTGGCTACACCTTC	CASSLLTGAGYTF
TRBV6-5	.	TRBJ2-1	.	TGTGCCAGCAGTCCGGGACTCTCATACAATGAGCAGTTCTTC	CASSPGLSYNEQFF
TRBV28	.	TRBJ1-1	.	TGTGCCAGCAGTCCCCCTATTGCTGAAGCTTTCTTT	CASSPPIAEAFF
TRBV2	.	TRBJ2-1	TRBD2	TGTGCCCCAAGTGGGACTAGCGGACTCTACAATGAGCAGTTCTTC	CAPSGTSGLYNEQFF
TRBV2	.	TRBJ2-1	TRBD2	TGTGCCAGGGGGGCGGGAGGGACCTACAATGAGCAGTTCTTC	CARGAGGTYNEQFF
TRBV28	.	TRBJ2-6	.	TGTGCCAGCAGTTTATGGACAGACTCTGGGGCCAACGTCCTGACTTTC	CASSLWTDSGANVLTF
TRBV4-1	.	TRBJ1-2	.	TGCGCCAGCAGCCCCCCCGTACCGAGCGCTAACTATGGCTACACCTTC	CASSPPVPSANYGYTF
TRBV11-2	.	TRBJ2-7	.	TGTGCCAGCAGCACACAGTACGAGCAGTACTTC	CASSTQYEQYF
TRBV28	once	TRBJ2-2	.	TGTGCCAGCAGTTTCGGGGGACCAAACACCGGGGAGCTGTTTTTT	CASSFGGPNTGELFF
TRBV4-2	.	TRBJ2-3	.	TGTGCCAGCAGCCTGGGGGACTTCACAGATACGCAGTATTTT	CASSLGDFTDTQYF
TRBV29-1	.	TRBJ2-1	.	TGCAGCGTTACCCTTAGGGGCAATGAGCAGTTCTTC	CSVTLRGNEQFF